This TCR beta chain originates from a study of PD-L1 blockade in urothelial cancer. Whole-study context: After treatment start, blood was analyzed at 3 weeks (second dose) and at 6 weeks. Blood samples had a median of approximately 150,000 T cells.

Per patient, between 1 and 8 samples were collected at pretreatment and on-treatment time points. The data were produced by immunoSEQ multiplex PCR, yet TCRdb's version contains in-frame clones alone and is incomplete. The sample carries roughly 26,000 clones, about 86% recorded once. Study-level findings and limits: Pretreatment clonality of the blood TCR repertoire below the median was predictive of superior survival.

A note on this clone: The antigen remains unidentified.

Trimming cost V 5 bases and J 4 bases; bases outside gene matches: 5. There are 13 residues in the CDR3. The germline gives CDR1 SEHNR, CDR2 FQNEAQ (reference sequence). This specimen consisted of PBMCs, obtained around atezolizumab (anti-PD-L1) treatment. The TCR was taken from a man aged 55 to 70 with urothelial cancer. V and J are TRBV7-9 and TRBJ2-7; 7 bases match TRBD2. CDR3 protein: CASSQGREYEQYF. The DNA for the CDR3 is TGTGCCAGCAGCCAAGGGAGGGAATACGAGCAGTACTTC.